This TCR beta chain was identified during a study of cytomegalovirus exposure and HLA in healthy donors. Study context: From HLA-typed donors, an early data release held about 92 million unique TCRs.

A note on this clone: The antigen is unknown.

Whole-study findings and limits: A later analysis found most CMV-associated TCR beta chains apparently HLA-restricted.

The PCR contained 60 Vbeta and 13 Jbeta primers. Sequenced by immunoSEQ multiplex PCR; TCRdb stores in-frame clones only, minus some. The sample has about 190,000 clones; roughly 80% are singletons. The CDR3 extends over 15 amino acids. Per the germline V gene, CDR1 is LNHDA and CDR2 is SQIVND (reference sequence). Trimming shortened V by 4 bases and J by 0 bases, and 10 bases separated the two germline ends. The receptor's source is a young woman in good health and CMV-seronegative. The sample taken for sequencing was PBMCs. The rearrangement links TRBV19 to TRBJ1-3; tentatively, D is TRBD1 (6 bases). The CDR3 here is CASSTGTPSGNTIYF. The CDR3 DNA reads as TGTGCCAGTAGTACCGGGACACCCTCTGGAAACACCATATATTTT. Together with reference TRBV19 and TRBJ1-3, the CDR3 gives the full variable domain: DGGITQSPKYLFRKEGQNVTLSCEQNLNHDAMYWYRQDPGQGLRLIYYSQIVNDFQKGDIAEGYSVSREKKESFPLTVTSAQKNPTAFYLCASSTGTPSGNTIYFGEGSWLTVV.